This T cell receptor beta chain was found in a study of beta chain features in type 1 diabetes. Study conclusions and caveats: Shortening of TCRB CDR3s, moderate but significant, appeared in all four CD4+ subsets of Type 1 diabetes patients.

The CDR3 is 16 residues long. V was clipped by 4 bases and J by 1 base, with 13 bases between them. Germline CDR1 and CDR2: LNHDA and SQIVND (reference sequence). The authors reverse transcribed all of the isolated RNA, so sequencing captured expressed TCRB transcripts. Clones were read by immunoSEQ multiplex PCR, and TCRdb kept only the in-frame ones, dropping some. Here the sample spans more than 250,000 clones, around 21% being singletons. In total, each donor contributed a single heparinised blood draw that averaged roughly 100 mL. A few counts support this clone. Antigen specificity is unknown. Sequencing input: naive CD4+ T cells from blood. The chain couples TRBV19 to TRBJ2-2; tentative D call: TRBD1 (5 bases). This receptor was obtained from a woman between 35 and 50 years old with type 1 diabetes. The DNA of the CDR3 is TGTGCCAGTAGTACCCTCTCGACAGTGAACACCGGGGAGCTGTTTTTT. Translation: CASSTLSTVNTGELFF.